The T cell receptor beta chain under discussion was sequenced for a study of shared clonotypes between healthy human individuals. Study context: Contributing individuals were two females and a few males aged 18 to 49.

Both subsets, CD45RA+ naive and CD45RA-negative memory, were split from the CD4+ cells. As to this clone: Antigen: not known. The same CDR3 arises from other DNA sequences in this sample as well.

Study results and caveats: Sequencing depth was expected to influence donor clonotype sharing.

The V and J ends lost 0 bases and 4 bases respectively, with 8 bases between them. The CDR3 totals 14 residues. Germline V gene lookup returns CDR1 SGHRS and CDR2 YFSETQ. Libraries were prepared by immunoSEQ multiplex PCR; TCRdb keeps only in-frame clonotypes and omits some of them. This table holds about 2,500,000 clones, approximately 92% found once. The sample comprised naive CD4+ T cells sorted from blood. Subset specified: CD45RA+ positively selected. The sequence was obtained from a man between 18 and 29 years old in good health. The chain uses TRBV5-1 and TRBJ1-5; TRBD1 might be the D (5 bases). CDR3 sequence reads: CASSLESGNQPQHF. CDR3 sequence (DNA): TGCGCCAGCAGCTTGGAGTCAGGGAATCAGCCCCAGCATTTT.